The present TCR beta chain was sequenced within a study of T-cell memory formation after mild COVID-19. TCRdb processed the 5' RACE reads anew with MiXCR; each CDR3 protein has one entry. The sample lists 350,000 to 450,000 distinct CDR3 sequences; roughly 20% were seen once. This CDR3 comprises 16 residues. Trimming at V came to 2 bases and at J to 5 bases, leaving 8 bases not matched to a gene. Germline V lookup: CDR1 SNHLY, CDR2 FYNNEI. The material sequenced was PBMCs or a T cell subset sorted from them (not recorded which). This sequence was found in an adult woman who had mild COVID-19 (a few samples of this study predate the infection). Cell type and time point are not known. The chain carries TRBV2 and TRBJ2-2; 7 bases are a match to TRBD2. This CDR3 reads CASSESGLELTGELFF. The CDR3 region has the DNA TGTGCCAGCAGTGAATCCGGACTAGAGTTGACCGGGGAGCTGTTTTTT.